This T cell receptor beta chain was observed in a study of T-cell reconstitution after alpha-beta-depleted transplantation in children. On this clonotype: Antigen: not known.

Findings and limits, study-wide: Roughly two months post-transplant, alpha-beta T cells reportedly originated from several hundred graft clones that had expanded.

V lost 4 bases and J lost 6, with 13 bases in between. The CDR3 covers 14 residues. TCRbeta library construction was performed incorporating unique molecular identifiers. One entry per CDR3 protein, called by TCRdb with MiXCR from the PCR reads. This sample has 700,000 to 950,000 distinct CDR3 sequences, with roughly 15% found just once. The sequence was collected from a male patient between 5 and 17 years old who had a stem cell transplant for acute lymphoblastic leukemia, so the T cells may come from the graft donor. The J gene is TRBJ1-5, the V gene TRBV12-3 or TRBV12-4, with D uncertain. The source was PBMCs, mostly from graft donor cells, collected 360 days after TCRalphabeta/CD19-depleted stem cell transplant. CDR3 residues: CASSSTPAGQPQHF. CDR3 nucleotides: TGTGCCAGCAGTTCCACCCCGGCGGGTCAGCCCCAGCATTTT.